This T cell receptor beta chain was documented in a study of T cell clonotyping in hematopoietic cell transplantation. Study-wide results and caveats: Broader posttransplant TCR repertoire diversity was predicted by graft donor and pretransplant recipient Inverse Simpson Index values.

Germline V lookup: CDR1 SGHTA, CDR2 FQGNSA. V was trimmed by 4 bases and J by 1 base, leaving 18 bases between them. This CDR3 region has 17 residues. TCRdb's table, derived via immunoSEQ multiplex PCR, lists solely in-frame clones and lacks some. This table holds roughly 12,000 clones, 80% to 95% found once. As for this clone: What it binds is not known.

This TCR came from a woman in her forties or fifties in good health. Some clones in this sample may be carry-over from other donors' samples. Sequenced input: peripheral blood mononuclear cells. The V gene is TRBV7-2, the J gene TRBJ2-3; the D gene is possibly TRBD2 (6 bases). DNA of the CDR3: TGTGCCAGCAGCTCCCTACCGGGGCGCGGGGGCACAGATACGCAGTATTTT. Translated, it gives CASSSLPGRGGTDTQYF.